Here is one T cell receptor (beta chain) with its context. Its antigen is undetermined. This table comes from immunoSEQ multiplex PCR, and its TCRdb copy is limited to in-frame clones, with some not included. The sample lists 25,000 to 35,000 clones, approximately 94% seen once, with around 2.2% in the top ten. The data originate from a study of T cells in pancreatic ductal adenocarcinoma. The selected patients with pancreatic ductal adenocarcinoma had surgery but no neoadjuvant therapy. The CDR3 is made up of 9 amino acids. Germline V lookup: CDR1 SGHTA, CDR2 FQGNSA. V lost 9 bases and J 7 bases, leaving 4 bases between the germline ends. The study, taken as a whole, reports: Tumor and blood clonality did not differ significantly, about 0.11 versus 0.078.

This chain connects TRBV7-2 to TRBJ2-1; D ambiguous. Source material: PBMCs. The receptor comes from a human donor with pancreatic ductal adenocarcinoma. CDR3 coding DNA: TGTGCCAGTCCGAATGAGCAGTTCTTC. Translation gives CASPNEQFF.